Each of the 30 T cell receptor beta chains below was sequenced from the same sample in a study of T cells in Graves' hyperthyroidism and ophthalmopathy. There were TCR beta CDR3 regions amplified from RNA transcripts. RT-PCR in the first round (using the HTBI primer set) targeted the TCR CDR3. One entry per CDR3 protein, called by TCRdb with MiXCR from the multiplex PCR reads. The data show 700,000 or so distinct CDR3 sequences, roughly 15% seen once. Sequenced input: blood. These receptors all come from a man between 18 and 29 years old with Graves' hyperthyroidism.

This clonotype was picked up many times. This sequence joins TRBV12-3 or TRBV12-4 and TRBJ2-2; 7 bases map to TRBD1. Germline trimming cut 1 base from V and 6 bases from J; bases unmatched to any gene: 8. This CDR3 has 16 amino acids. This CDR3 reads CASSLGQGRVPGELFF. The CDR3 nucleotides read TGTGCCAGCAGTTTAGGACAGGGAAGAGTCCCCGGGGAGCTGTTTTTT.

This chain joins TRBV11-2 and TRBJ2-1, with a weak D call TRBD2 (6 bases). The CDR3 totals 14 residues. Looked up from germline, CDR1 is SGHAT and CDR2 is FQNNGV. V was shortened by 6 bases and J by 5 bases, with 14 bases between the two germline ends. In DNA, the CDR3 is TGTGCCAGCAGTTCCCCGCGGGGCAACAATGAGCAGTTCTTC. Its translation is CASSSPRGNNEQFF.

Ten or more counts support this clonotype. The chain uses TRBV20-1 and TRBJ2-7, with 10 bases lining up with TRBD1. The CDR3 runs to 13 residues. The V gene end was trimmed by 0 bases and the J gene end by 9 bases; junction bases not matched to a gene: 5. The germline V gene has CDR1 DFQATT and CDR2 SNEGSKA (reference sequence). CDR3 sequence: CSARDGTGVAQYF. The DNA for the CDR3 is TGCAGTGCTAGAGACGGGACAGGGGTGGCGCAGTACTTC.

This clonotype has a count of ten or more. The chain is built from TRBV6-6 and TRBJ2-7; 7 bases align to TRBD1. The V gene end was trimmed by 2 bases and the J gene end by 2 bases; junction bases not matched to a gene: 6. The CDR3 runs to 15 residues. Germline loops: CDR1 MNHNY, CDR2 SVGAGI (reference sequence). The CDR3 DNA follows: TGTGCCAGCAGTTACCAGGGGGAGAGGCCCTACGAGCAGTACTTC. Translated: CASSYQGERPYEQYF.

The chain combines TRBV3-1 with TRBJ2-1; D perhaps matches TRBD2 (6 bases). Germline assignment: CDR1 LGHDT and CDR2 YNNKEL (reference sequence). Between the trimmed V and J ends, which lost 4 bases and 5 bases, there was a span of 15 bases. The CDR3 length is 15 residues. The CDR3 DNA is TGTGCCAGCAGCCCCAGCGGGTCCCCCCACAATGAGCAGTTCTTC. Its protein product is CASSPSGSPHNEQFF.

This clonotype was detected only a few times. This chain joins TRBV20-1 and TRBJ1-5, with D uncertain. V lost 0 bases to trimming and J lost 6 bases, with 12 bases between them. Germline lookup yields CDR1 DFQATT and CDR2 SNEGSKA (reference sequence). The CDR3 length is 14 residues. CDR3 nucleotides: TGCAGTGCTAGAGATCCGCGGGTAGGTCAGCCCCAGCATTTT. Translating gives CSARDPRVGQPQHF.

This clonotype was seen at least ten times. The chain links TRBV28 to TRBJ1-1; D gene ambiguous. From germline, CDR1 is MDHEN and CDR2 SYDVKM. The V gene lost 2 bases and the J gene lost 5 bases, with 18 bases spanning the gap. CDR3 length equals 16 residues. CDR3 DNA sequence: TGTGCCAGCAGTTTACCCCCAGTCAGGTTCTGGACTGAAGCTTTCTTT. Amino acid sequence: CASSLPPVRFWTEAFF.

This clonotype showed up just a few times. The J gene is TRBJ1-4, the V gene TRBV5-1; 10 bases are a match to TRBD1. The V gene's germline CDR1 is SGHRS and CDR2 YFSETQ. The CDR3 is made up of 14 amino acids. Germline trimming cut 4 bases from V and 6 bases from J; bases unmatched to any gene: 3. CDR3 amino acids: CASSRGTGDEKLFF. The CDR3 DNA follows: TGCGCCAGCAGCCGCGGGACAGGGGATGAAAAACTGTTTTTT.

This clonotype was counted at least ten times. The chain employs TRBV18 and TRBJ2-1; TRBD2 might be the D (5 bases). Germline V gene lookup returns CDR1 KGHSH and CDR2 LQKENI. Trimming cost V 2 bases and J 4 bases, with 6 bases left between them. The length of the CDR3 is 13 residues. The CDR3 here is CASSPAGYNEQFF. In DNA form, the CDR3 reads TGTGCCAGCTCACCAGCGGGTTACAATGAGCAGTTCTTC. Combining the CDR3 with reference TRBV18 and TRBJ2-1 gives the whole variable domain NAGVMQNPRHLVRRRGQEARLRCSPMKGHSHVYWYRQLPEEGLKFMVYLQKENIIDESGMPKERFSAEFPKEGPSILRIQQVVRGDSAAYFCASSPAGYNEQFFGPGTRLTVL.

V gene TRBV4-1 combines with J gene TRBJ1-3; 8 nucleotides line up with TRBD1. Germline-derived CDR1 and CDR2 are MGHRA and YSYEKL. After removal of 3 bases from V and 2 bases from J, the junction contained 3 bases not matched to a gene. The CDR3 is 15 amino acids. The CDR3 DNA sequence: TGCGCCAGCAGCCAGTTACAGGGGGCTGGAAACACCATATATTTT. It codes for CASSQLQGAGNTIYF.

The V call is TRBV27, the J call TRBJ2-2; 7 bases align to TRBD1. Germline CDR1 is MNHEY and CDR2 is SMNVEV (reference sequence). V was pared by 2 bases and J by 5 bases, with 5 bases of the junction left unmatched. This CDR3 comprises 15 residues. CDR3 residues: CASSLQGVETGELFF. The CDR3 region has the DNA TGTGCCAGCAGTTTACAGGGGGTAGAGACCGGGGAGCTGTTTTTT.

This clonotype was recorded a few times. This chain uses TRBV28 with TRBJ1-3; D is ambiguous. Germline V gene data show CDR1 as MDHEN and CDR2 as SYDVKM. The CDR3 is 15 residues long. With 1 base removed from V and 4 bases from J, the gap between germline ends came to 11 bases. CDR3: CASSLYTYSGNTIYF. Here the CDR3 DNA reads TGTGCCAGCAGTTTATACACCTACAGCGGAAACACCATATATTTT.

The rearrangement joins TRBV6-1 to TRBJ2-2, with 9 bases identical to TRBD2. CDR1 is MNHNS and CDR2 is SASEGT in the germline V gene. Losses at the gene ends were 3 bases for V and 0 bases for J; bases not matched to a gene: 8. CDR3 size: 18 residues. In DNA form, the CDR3 reads TGTGCCAGCAGTGAGCGGGGGGGAGGAAGGCCGAACACCGGGGAGCTGTTTTTT. It specifies CASSERGGGRPNTGELFF.

The chain couples TRBV6-6 to TRBJ2-7; D unresolved. The CDR3 has 15 residues. Trimming pared 2 bases from V and 0 bases from J, leaving 11 bases between. Germline V gene lookup returns CDR1 MNHNY and CDR2 SVGAGI (reference sequence). The CDR3: CASSYPAGASYEQYF. In DNA form, the CDR3 reads TGTGCCAGCAGTTACCCGGCCGGCGCCTCCTACGAGCAGTACTTC.

This clonotype occurred a few times. The DNA of the CDR3 is TGTGCCAGCAGCTTAATTACCGGCCTAGCTCAAAATCAAGGCACAGATACGCAGTATTTT. Its translation: CASSLITGLAQNQGTDTQYF. This rearrangement joins TRBV7-3 to TRBJ2-3; D is perhaps TRBD2 (5 bases). This CDR3 has 20 amino acids. CDR1 and CDR2 from the germline V gene are SGHTA and FQGTGA. With 1 base removed from V and 1 base from J, the gap between germline ends came to 24 bases.

V is TRBV9 and J is TRBJ2-2; tentatively, D is TRBD1 (5 bases). CDR1 and CDR2 (germline): SGDLS, YYNGEE. Trimming pared 0 bases from V and 4 bases from J, leaving 7 bases between. The CDR3 is 14 amino acids. CDR3 DNA: TGTGCCAGCAGCGTAGGGGGCACCACCGGGGAGCTGTTTTTT. Protein sequence: CASSVGGTTGELFF.

The J gene is TRBJ1-5, the V gene TRBV6-5; D gene uncertain. V lost 2 bases and J 0 bases, leaving 8 bases between the germline ends. CDR1 and CDR2 (germline): MNHEY, SVGAGI. The CDR3 totals 15 residues. CDR3 DNA: TGTGCCAGCAGTTACGGCCAGTATAGCAATCAGCCCCAGCATTTT. Its translation is CASSYGQYSNQPQHF.

The gene calls are TRBV20-1 and TRBJ1-5; 7 bases align to TRBD1. V was clipped by 1 base and J by 0 bases; unmatched bases: 12. Germline CDR1 and CDR2: DFQATT and SNEGSKA (reference sequence). CDR3 length equals 18 residues. The CDR3 loop reads CSARGLGQGVLSNQPQHF. The CDR3 DNA reads as TGCAGTGCTAGAGGGTTAGGGCAGGGGGTTCTTAGCAATCAGCCCCAGCATTTT.

This clonotype was seen a few times. The genes are TRBV2 and TRBJ1-5; tentative D call: TRBD1 (6 bases). Germline CDR1 is SNHLY and CDR2 is FYNNEI. V was trimmed by 0 bases and J by 5 bases, leaving 14 bases between them. The CDR3 extends over 16 amino acids. The CDR3 spells CASSEALTEGDQPQHF. The CDR3 DNA is TGTGCCAGCAGTGAAGCATTGACCGAGGGGGATCAGCCCCAGCATTTT.

The chain uses TRBV20-1 and TRBJ1-5; TRBD1 might be the D (6 bases). With 3 bases removed from V and 0 bases from J, the gap between germline ends came to 9 bases. The CDR3 is 14 amino acids. Germline V gives CDR1 DFQATT, CDR2 SNEGSKA (reference sequence). Here the CDR3 DNA reads TGCAGTGCTAGGCAGGGGCATAGCAATCAGCCCCAGCATTTT. Protein sequence: CSARQGHSNQPQHF.

A few counts support this clonotype. The chain combines TRBV11-2 with TRBJ1-2, with 8 bases matching TRBD1. CDR3 length equals 14 residues. Germline-derived CDR1 and CDR2 are SGHAT and FQNNGV. V dropped 6 bases and J dropped 4; count of bases not matched to a gene: 7. The chain's CDR3 is CASRKPGQAYGYTF. CDR3 DNA sequence: TGTGCCAGCAGGAAACCGGGACAGGCCTATGGCTACACCTTC.

The rearrangement joins TRBV6-6 to TRBJ1-2; D remains unclear. The V gene's germline CDR1 is MNHNY and CDR2 SVGAGI (reference sequence). V was clipped by 0 bases and J by 6 bases, with 8 bases between them. This CDR3 is built from 13 residues. The CDR3 is CASSYSSQDGYTF. The CDR3 nucleotides read TGTGCCAGCAGTTACTCGTCCCAAGATGGCTACACCTTC.

In this sample, this clonotype turned up many times. The gene calls are TRBV3-1 and TRBJ1-1; D gene unclear. CDR3 length: 14 residues. Germline CDR1 reads LGHDT; CDR2 reads YNNKEL (reference sequence). V was clipped by 1 base and J by 4 bases, with 10 bases between them. The CDR3 bases are TGTGCCAGCAGCCAAGGGGTGGGCGGCACTGAAGCTTTCTTT. Translated: CASSQGVGGTEAFF. Supplemented by reference TRBV3-1 and TRBJ1-1, the full variable domain reads DTAVSQTPKYLVTQMGNDKSIKCEQNLGHDTMYWYKQDSKKFLKIMFSYNNKELIINETVPNRFSPKSPDKAHLNLHINSLELGDSAVYFCASSQGVGGTEAFFGQGTRLTVV.

With respect to this clonotype: One end of the junction is discordant with germline, which a read error may explain. The CDR3, as DNA: TGCAGTGCTAGCCAGACAGGGCAGAACACTGAAGCTCTCTTT. Translation gives CSASQTGQNTEALF. The chain is built from TRBV20-1 and TRBJ1-1; 7 bases are shared with TRBD1. The CDR3 contains 14 residues. The germline V gene encodes CDR1 DFQATT and CDR2 SNEGSKA (reference sequence).

This clonotype has only a few counts. The chain employs TRBV29-1 and TRBJ2-3; possibly TRBD1 for D (6 bases). From germline, CDR1 is SQVTM and CDR2 ANQGSEA. CDR3 length: 13 amino acids. V gave up 6 bases and J gave up 5 bases, with 15 bases separating them. The DNA for the CDR3 is TGCAGCGTCAGGGGAATAACTGGAGATACGCAGTATTTT. Amino acid sequence: CSVRGITGDTQYF.

The rearrangement links TRBV19 to TRBJ2-2; 8 bases are a match to TRBD2. V shed 4 bases and J 2 bases; nucleotides not matched to a gene: 3. CDR1 and CDR2 from the germline V gene are LNHDA and SQIVND (reference sequence). The length of the CDR3 is 15 residues. This CDR3 reads CASSNSGTNTGELFF. In nucleotides, the CDR3 is TGTGCCAGTAGTAATAGCGGGACAAACACCGGGGAGCTGTTTTTT. The whole variable domain, remainder taken from reference TRBV19 and TRBJ2-2, is DGGITQSPKYLFRKEGQNVTLSCEQNLNHDAMYWYRQDPGQGLRLIYYSQIVNDFQKGDIAEGYSVSREKKESFPLTVTSAQKNPTAFYLCASSNSGTNTGELFFGEGSRLTVL.

This clonotype was seen many times. The genes are TRBV6-1 and TRBJ1-2, with unresolved D. This CDR3 is built from 13 residues. The germline CDR1 and CDR2 sequences are MNHNS and SASEGT. The V and J ends lost 3 bases and 4 bases respectively, with 9 bases between them. The CDR3 sequence: CASSETGVYGYTF. CDR3 sequence (DNA): TGTGCCAGCAGTGAGACGGGAGTCTATGGCTACACCTTC.

This clonotype was counted between two and nine times. V is TRBV7-8 and J is TRBJ2-7; D gene ambiguous. V lost 1 base and J 4 bases, leaving 8 bases between the germline ends. The CDR3 has 13 residues. Germline CDR1 is SGHVS and CDR2 is FQNEAQ. CDR3: CASSLGYLYEQYF. The CDR3 nucleotides read TGTGCCAGCAGCTTAGGGTACCTATACGAGCAGTACTTC. The variable domain in full, completed from reference TRBV7-8 and TRBJ2-7, reads GAGVSQSPRYKVAKRGQDVALRCDPISGHVSLFWYQQALGQGPEFLTYFQNEAQLDKSGLPSDRFFAERPEGSVSTLKIQRTQQEDSAVYLCASSLGYLYEQYFGPGTRLTVT.

At least ten counts were recorded for this clonotype. V usage is TRBV3-1 and J usage is TRBJ1-2, with unresolved D. The CDR3 runs 15 residues. The germline CDR1 and CDR2 sequences are LGHDT and YNNKEL (reference sequence). Trimming stripped 0 bases from V and 5 bases from J, with 13 bases between. CDR3 in DNA: TGTGCCAGCAGCCAAGATGGGCCAGGACGGTATGGCTACACCTTC. Encoded protein: CASSQDGPGRYGYTF.

This clonotype appeared many times. The gene calls are TRBV12-3 or TRBV12-4 and TRBJ1-1; TRBD1 matches 7 bases. This CDR3 is built from 15 residues. V trimming: 2 bases; J trimming: 6 bases; junction bases outside the gene matches: 9. The CDR3 is CASSLPLQGRAEAFF. The CDR3 DNA reads as TGTGCCAGCAGTTTACCTTTACAGGGGAGGGCTGAAGCTTTCTTT.